The sequence of this T cell receptor (beta chain) was determined in a study of blood T cells in healthy people across ages. For the second PCR, which ran for about 6 to 12 cycles, a sample-barcoded 5' primer and a J-beta primer mix were used. TCRdb ran MiXCR on the 5' RACE reads and lists one entry per CDR3 protein. The data contain about 400,000 distinct CDR3 sequences, approximately 51% of them singletons. This CDR3 is built from 14 residues. Germline-derived CDR1 and CDR2 are SQVTM and ANQGSEA. After removal of 1 base from V and 2 bases from J, the junction contained 3 bases not matched to a gene.

Sequenced sample: blood. The chain has TRBV29-1 and TRBJ1-2; 8 nucleotides match TRBD1. This clonotype was obtained from a man between 60 and 75 years old in good health. The CDR3 region is CSVEGGQANYGYTF. CDR3 DNA sequence: TGCAGCGTTGAAGGGGGACAGGCCAACTATGGCTACACCTTC.